This TCR beta chain was captured in a study of OX40 agonist ivuxolimab in advanced cancers. In the study overall: Patients with hepatocellular carcinoma, melanoma, renal cell or head and neck cancer made up the dose-escalation patients.

V shed 0 bases and J shed 0 bases, with 12 bases lying between them. The CDR3 has 16 residues. Germline values: CDR1 MGHRA, CDR2 YSYEKL. Assay: immunoSEQ multiplex PCR; the TCRdb copy retains only in-frame clones and omits some. The sample has 40,000 to 50,000 clones; 91% are singletons. Points on this clone: Its specificity is unknown.

Study-wide findings and caveats: In the 0.1 to 3.0 mg/kg range, CD4+ and CD8+ blood T cells had expanded clonally by week 6. In general, CD8+ T cells held more expanded clones than CD4+ did, on average.

The chain uses TRBV4-1 and TRBJ2-7, with D possibly being TRBD1 (5 bases). This receptor was identified in an adult with an advanced solid tumor such as melanoma, head and neck, liver or kidney cancer. Source: CD4+ or CD8+ T cells sorted from blood, taken in a trial of the OX40 agonist ivuxolimab. CDR3 nucleotide sequence: TGCGCCAGCAGCCAAGAGTTTGGAAGGGGCTCCTACGAGCAGTACTTC. Amino acids: CASSQEFGRGSYEQYF.